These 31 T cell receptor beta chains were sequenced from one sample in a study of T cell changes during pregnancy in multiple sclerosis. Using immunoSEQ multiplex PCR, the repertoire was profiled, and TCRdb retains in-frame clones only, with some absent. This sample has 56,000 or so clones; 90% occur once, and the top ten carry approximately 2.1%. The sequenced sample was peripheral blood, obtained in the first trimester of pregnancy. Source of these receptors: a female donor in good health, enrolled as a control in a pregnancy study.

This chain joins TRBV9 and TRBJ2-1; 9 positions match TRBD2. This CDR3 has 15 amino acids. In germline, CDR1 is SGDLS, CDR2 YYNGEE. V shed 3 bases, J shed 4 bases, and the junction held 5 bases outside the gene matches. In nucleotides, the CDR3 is TGTGCCAGCAGCGGGCTAGCGGGGCCATACAATGAGCAGTTCTTC. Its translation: CASSGLAGPYNEQFF.

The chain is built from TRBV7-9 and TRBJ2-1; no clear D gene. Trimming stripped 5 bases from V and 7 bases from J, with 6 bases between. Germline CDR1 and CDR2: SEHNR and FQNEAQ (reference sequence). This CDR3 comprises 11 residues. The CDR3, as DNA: TGTGCCAGCAGCATCGGTAATGAGCAGTTCTTC. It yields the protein CASSIGNEQFF. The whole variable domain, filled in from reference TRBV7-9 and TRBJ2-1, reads DTGVSQNPRHKITKRGQNVTFRCDPISEHNRLYWYRQTLGQGPEFLTYFQNEAQLEKSRLLSDRFSAERPKGSFSTLEIQRTEQGDSAMYLCASSIGNEQFFGPGTRLTVL.

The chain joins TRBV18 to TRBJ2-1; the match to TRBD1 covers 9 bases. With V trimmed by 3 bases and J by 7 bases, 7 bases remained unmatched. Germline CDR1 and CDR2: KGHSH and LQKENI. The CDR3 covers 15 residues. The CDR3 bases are TGTGCCAGCTCACCTCGGACAGGGGCTGGGAATGAGCAGTTCTTC. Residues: CASSPRTGAGNEQFF. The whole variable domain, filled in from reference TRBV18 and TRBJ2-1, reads NAGVMQNPRHLVRRRGQEARLRCSPMKGHSHVYWYRQLPEEGLKFMVYLQKENIIDESGMPKERFSAEFPKEGPSILRIQQVVRGDSAAYFCASSPRTGAGNEQFFGPGTRLTVL.

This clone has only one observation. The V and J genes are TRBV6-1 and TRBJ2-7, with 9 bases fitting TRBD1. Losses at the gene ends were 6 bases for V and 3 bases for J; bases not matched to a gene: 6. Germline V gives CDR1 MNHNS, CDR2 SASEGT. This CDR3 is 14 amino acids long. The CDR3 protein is CASSRDRALYEQYF. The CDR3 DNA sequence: TGTGCCAGCAGCCGGGACAGGGCCCTCTACGAGCAGTACTTC.

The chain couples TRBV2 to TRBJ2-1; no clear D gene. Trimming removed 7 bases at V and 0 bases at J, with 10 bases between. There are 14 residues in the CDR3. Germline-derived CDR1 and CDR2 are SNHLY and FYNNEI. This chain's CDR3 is CASNYESSYNEQFF. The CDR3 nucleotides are TGTGCCAGCAATTACGAGAGCTCCTACAATGAGCAGTTCTTC.

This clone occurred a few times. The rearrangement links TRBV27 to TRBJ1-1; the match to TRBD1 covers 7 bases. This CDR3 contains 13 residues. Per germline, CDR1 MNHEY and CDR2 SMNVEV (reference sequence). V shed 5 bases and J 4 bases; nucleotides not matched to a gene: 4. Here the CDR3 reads CASSGGQFTEAFF. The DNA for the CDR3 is TGTGCCAGCAGTGGGGGACAGTTCACTGAAGCTTTCTTT.

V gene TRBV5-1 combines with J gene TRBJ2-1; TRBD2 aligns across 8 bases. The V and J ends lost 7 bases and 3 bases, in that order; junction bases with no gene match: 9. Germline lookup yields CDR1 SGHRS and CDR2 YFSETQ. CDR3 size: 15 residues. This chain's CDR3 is CASPLGRGGYNEQFF. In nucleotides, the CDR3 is TGCGCCAGCCCTCTGGGACGGGGGGGCTACAATGAGCAGTTCTTC.

The CDR3 DNA sequence: TGTGCCAGCAGCCTCCTAGCGGGGGAGGCCACAGATACGCAGTATTTT. Translating it yields CASSLLAGEATDTQYF. The chain recombines TRBV6-4 with TRBJ2-3; TRBD2 agrees at 10 bases. V was clipped by 6 bases and J by 2 bases; unmatched bases: 8. CDR3 length: 16 amino acids. Germline-derived CDR1 and CDR2 are MRHNA and SNTAGT.

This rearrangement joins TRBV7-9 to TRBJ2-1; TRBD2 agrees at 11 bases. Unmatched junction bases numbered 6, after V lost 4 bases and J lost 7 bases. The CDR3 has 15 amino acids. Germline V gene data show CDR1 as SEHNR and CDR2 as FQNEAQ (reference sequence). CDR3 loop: CASSYSGTSGNEQFF. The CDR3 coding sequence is TGTGCCAGCAGCTACTCAGGGACTAGCGGTAATGAGCAGTTCTTC.

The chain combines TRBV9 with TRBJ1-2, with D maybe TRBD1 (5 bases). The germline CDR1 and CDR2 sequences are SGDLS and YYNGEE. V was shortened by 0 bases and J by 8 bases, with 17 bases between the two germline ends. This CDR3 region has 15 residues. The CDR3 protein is CASSVAGRVGDGYTF. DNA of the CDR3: TGTGCCAGCAGCGTAGCTGGCAGGGTAGGAGACGGCTACACCTTC. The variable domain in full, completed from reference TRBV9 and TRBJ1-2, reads DSGVTQTPKHLITATGQRVTLRCSPRSGDLSVYWYQQSLDQGLQFLIQYYNGEERAKGNILERFSAQQFPDLHSELNLSSLELGDSALYFCASSVAGRVGDGYTFGSGTRLTVV.

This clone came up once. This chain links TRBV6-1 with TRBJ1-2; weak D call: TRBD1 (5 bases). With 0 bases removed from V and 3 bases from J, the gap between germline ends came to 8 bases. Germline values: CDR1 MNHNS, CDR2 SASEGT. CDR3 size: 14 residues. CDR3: CASSEAQGDYGYTF. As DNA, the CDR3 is TGTGCCAGCAGTGAAGCGCAAGGGGACTATGGCTACACCTTC.

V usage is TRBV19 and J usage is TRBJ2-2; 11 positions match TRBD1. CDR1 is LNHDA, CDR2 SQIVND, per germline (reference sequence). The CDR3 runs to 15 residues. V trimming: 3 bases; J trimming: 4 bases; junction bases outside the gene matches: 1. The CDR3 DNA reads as TGTGCCAGTAGTATTGGGACAGGGGGCACCGGGGAGCTGTTTTTT. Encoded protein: CASSIGTGGTGELFF.

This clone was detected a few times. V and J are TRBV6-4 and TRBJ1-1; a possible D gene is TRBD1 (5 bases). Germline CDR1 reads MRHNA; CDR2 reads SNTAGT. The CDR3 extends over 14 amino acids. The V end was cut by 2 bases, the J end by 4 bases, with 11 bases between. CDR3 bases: TGTGCCAGCAGTGACGGACAAACGGGCACTGAAGCTTTCTTT. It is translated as CASSDGQTGTEAFF.

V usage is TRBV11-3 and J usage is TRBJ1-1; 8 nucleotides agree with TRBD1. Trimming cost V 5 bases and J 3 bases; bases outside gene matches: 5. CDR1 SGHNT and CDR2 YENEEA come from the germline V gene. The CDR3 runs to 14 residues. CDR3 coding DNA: TGTGCCAGCAGCCTGCAGGGGGCGGACACTGAAGCTTTCTTT. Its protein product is CASSLQGADTEAFF.

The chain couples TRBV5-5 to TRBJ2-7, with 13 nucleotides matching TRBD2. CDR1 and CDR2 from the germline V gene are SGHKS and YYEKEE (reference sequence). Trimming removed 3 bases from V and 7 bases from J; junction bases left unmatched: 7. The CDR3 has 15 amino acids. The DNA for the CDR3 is TGTGCCAGCAGCTCTCCGGGACTAGCGGGACGGGAGCAGTACTTC. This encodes CASSSPGLAGREQYF.

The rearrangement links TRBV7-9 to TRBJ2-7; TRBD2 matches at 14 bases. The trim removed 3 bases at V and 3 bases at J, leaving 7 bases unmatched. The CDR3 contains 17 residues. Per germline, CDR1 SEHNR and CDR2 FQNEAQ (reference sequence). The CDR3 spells CASSLSGLAGGNYEQYF. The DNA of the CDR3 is TGTGCCAGCAGCTTGTCCGGACTAGCGGGGGGAAACTACGAGCAGTACTTC.

The CDR3 DNA is TGTGCCAGCTCATTCAAATCCGGGACTAGCGGTAACAATGAGCAGTTCTTC. Amino acids: CASSFKSGTSGNNEQFF. This chain connects TRBV18 to TRBJ2-1, with 11 bases fitting TRBD2. Germline lookup yields CDR1 KGHSH and CDR2 LQKENI. The J segment lost 5 bases and the V segment lost 5 bases, leaving 11 bases of the junction unmatched. The CDR3 is 17 residues long.

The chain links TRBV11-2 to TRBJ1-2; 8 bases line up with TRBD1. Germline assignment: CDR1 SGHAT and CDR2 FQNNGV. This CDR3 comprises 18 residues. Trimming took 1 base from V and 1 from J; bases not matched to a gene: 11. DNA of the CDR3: TGTGCCAGCAGCTTAGTCTTTGGACAGGGAGGAGATAACTATGGCTACACCTTC. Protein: CASSLVFGQGGDNYGYTF. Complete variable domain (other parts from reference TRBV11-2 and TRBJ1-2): EAGVAQSPRYKIIEKRQSVAFWCNPISGHATLYWYQQILGQGPKLLIQFQNNGVVDDSQLPKDRFSAERLKGVDSTLKIQPAKLEDSAVYLCASSLVFGQGGDNYGYTFGSGTRLTVV.

CDR3 amino acids: CASSLVSEQFF. As DNA, the CDR3 is TGTGCCAGCAGCTTGGTCAGTGAGCAGTTCTTC. The V call is TRBV5-5, the J call TRBJ2-1; D is unclear. Trimming removed 0 bases from V and 9 bases from J, with 4 bases in between. CDR1 and CDR2 (germline): SGHKS, YYEKEE (reference sequence). The CDR3 runs 11 residues.

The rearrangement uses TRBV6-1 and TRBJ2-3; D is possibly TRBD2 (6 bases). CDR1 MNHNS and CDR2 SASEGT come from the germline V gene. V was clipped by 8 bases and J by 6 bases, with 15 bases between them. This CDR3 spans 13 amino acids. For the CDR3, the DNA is TGTGCCAGCGGGGAATATGGGGGGGATACGCAGTATTTT. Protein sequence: CASGEYGGDTQYF.

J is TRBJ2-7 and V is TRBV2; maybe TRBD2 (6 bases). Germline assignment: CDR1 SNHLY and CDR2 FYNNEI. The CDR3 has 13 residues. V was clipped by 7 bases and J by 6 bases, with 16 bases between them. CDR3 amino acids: CASIGGRGSEQYF. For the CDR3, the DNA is TGTGCCAGCATCGGCGGACGGGGGTCCGAGCAGTACTTC.

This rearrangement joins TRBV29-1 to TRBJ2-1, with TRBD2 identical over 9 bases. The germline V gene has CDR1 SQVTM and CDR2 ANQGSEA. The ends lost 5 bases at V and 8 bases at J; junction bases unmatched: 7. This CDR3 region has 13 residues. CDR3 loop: CSVLASGVYEQFF. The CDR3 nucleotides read TGCAGCGTTTTGGCTAGCGGGGTATATGAGCAGTTCTTC.

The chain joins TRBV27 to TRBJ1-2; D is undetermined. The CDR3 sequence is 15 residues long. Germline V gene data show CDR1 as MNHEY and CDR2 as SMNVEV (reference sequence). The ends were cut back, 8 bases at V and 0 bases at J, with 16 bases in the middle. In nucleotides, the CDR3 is TGTGCCAGCGGTAGATCGATTACTACTAACTATGGCTACACCTTC. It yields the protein CASGRSITTNYGYTF.

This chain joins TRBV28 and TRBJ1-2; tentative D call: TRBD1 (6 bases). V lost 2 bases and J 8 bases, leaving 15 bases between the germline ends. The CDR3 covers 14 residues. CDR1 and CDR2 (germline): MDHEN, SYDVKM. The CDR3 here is CASSLEDSLRGYTF. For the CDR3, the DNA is TGTGCCAGCAGTTTAGAGGACAGTCTCCGAGGCTACACCTTC.

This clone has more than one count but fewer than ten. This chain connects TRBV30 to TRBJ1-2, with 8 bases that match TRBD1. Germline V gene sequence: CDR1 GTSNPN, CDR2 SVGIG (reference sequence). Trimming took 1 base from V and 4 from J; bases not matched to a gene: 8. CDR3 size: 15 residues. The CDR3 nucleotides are TGTGCCTGGAGTGGACGCGACAGGGGATTCTATGGCTACACCTTC. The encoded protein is CAWSGRDRGFYGYTF.

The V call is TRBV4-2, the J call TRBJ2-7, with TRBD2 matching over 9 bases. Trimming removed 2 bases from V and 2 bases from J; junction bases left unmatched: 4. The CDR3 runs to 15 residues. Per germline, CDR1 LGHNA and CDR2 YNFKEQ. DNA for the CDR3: TGTGCCAGCAGCCAACAGCGGGGGGACCCCTACGAGCAGTACTTC. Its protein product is CASSQQRGDPYEQYF.

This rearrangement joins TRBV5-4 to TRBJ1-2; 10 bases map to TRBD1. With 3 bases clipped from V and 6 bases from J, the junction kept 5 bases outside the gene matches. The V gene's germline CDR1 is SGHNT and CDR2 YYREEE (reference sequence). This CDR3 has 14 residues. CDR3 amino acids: CASSSGTGVDGYTF. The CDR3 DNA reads TGTGCCAGCAGCTCCGGGACAGGGGTTGATGGCTACACCTTC.

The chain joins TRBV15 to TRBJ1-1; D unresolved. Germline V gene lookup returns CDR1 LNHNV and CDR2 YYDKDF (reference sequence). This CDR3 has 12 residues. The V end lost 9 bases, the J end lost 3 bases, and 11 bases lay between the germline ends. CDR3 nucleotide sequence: TGTGCCACTGGGCCATACTACACTGAAGCTTTCTTT. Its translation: CATGPYYTEAFF.

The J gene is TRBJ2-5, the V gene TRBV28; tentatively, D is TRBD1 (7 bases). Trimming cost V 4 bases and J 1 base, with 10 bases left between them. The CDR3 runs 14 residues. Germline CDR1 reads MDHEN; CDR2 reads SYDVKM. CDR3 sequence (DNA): TGTGCCAGCAGTTGGCGGGACAGCCAAGAGACCCAGTACTTC. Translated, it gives CASSWRDSQETQYF.

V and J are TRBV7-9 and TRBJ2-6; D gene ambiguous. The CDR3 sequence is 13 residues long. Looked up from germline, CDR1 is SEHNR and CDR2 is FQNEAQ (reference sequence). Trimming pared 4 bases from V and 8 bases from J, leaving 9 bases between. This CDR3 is CASSSGFTNVLTF. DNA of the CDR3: TGTGCCAGCAGCTCAGGATTTACCAACGTCCTGACTTTC.

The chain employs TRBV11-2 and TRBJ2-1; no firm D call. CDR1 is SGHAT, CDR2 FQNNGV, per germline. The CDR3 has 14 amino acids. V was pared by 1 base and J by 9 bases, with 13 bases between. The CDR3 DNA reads TGTGCCAGCAGCTTAGTAGCCCGGATAGGTGAGCAGTTCTTC. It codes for CASSLVARIGEQFF.